Reported below is one T cell receptor (beta chain). Its specificity is not known. The sample is drawn from a study of OX40 agonist ivuxolimab in advanced cancers. Study in general: Patients receiving dose escalation had hepatocellular carcinoma, melanoma, renal cell or head and neck cancer. Findings and caveats of the study: The study found that CD8+ T cells averaged more expanded clones than CD4+.

Data came from immunoSEQ multiplex PCR; TCRdb stores just in-frame clones and leaves some out. The sample lists approximately 90,000 clones; roughly 90% were seen once. The germline gives CDR1 SGHTA, CDR2 FQGTGA. CDR3 length: 13 amino acids. Trimming removed 1 base at V and 7 bases at J, with 8 bases between. This specimen was CD4+ or CD8+ T cells sorted from blood, taken in a trial of the OX40 agonist ivuxolimab. The V and J genes are TRBV7-3 and TRBJ2-1; D possibly corresponds to TRBD2 (6 bases). The TCR originated in an adult with an advanced solid tumor such as melanoma, head and neck, liver or kidney cancer. The CDR3 DNA reads TGTGCCAGCAGCTTAAGTCGGGAGAATGAGCAGTTCTTC. Translation: CASSLSRENEQFF.